This T cell receptor beta chain stems from a study of CD8 T cells in Susac syndrome. TEMRA cells underwent FACS enrichment and CD8+ and CD4+ T cells underwent negative isolation. Random hexamers were used to reverse transcribe the RNA input (about 0.5 to 1 ug). An immunoSEQ multiplex PCR generated amplified TCR beta CDR3 products spanning 54 Vbeta and 13 Jbeta. TCRdb ran MiXCR on the immunoSEQ multiplex PCR reads and lists one entry per CDR3 protein. The table lists around 230,000 distinct CDR3 sequences, about 95% of them singletons. The sequence was obtained from a human donor with multiple sclerosis. Sequencing input: CD4+ T cells from PBMCs.

CDR3 residues: CASSLAGHQETQYF. The CDR3 nucleotides are TGTGCCAGCAGCTTAGCAGGGCACCAAGAGACCCAGTACTTC. The chain carries TRBV7-9 and TRBJ2-5; D unclear. V was trimmed by 0 bases and J by 0 bases, leaving 5 bases between them. Looked up from germline, CDR1 is SEHNR and CDR2 is FQNEAQ (reference sequence). The CDR3 covers 14 residues.